Each of the 28 T cell receptor beta chains below was sequenced from the same sample in a study of blood T cell repertoires in COVID-19. The assay was immunoSEQ multiplex PCR, and TCRdb's table has in-frame clones only and misses some. This table holds about 140,000 clones, around 73% found once. The source material was peripheral blood. Receptors were obtained from a woman aged 50 to 60 with active or convalescent COVID-19.

This chain joins TRBV5-1 and TRBJ1-1; a possible D gene is TRBD1 (6 bases). Germline-derived CDR1 and CDR2 are SGHRS and YFSETQ. V was pared by 4 bases and J by 3 bases, with 19 bases between. This CDR3 spans 16 amino acids. CDR3 amino acids: CASSQGQRGRDTEAFF. CDR3 nucleotides: TGCGCCAGCAGCCAAGGACAGAGGGGTCGGGACACTGAAGCTTTCTTT.

The chain joins TRBV27 to TRBJ1-4; D might be TRBD1 (6 bases). This CDR3 is built from 14 residues. Deletions cut 2 bases from V and 8 bases from J, with 12 bases between. Per germline, CDR1 MNHEY and CDR2 SMNVEV (reference sequence). Written as DNA, the CDR3 is TGTGCCAGCAGTTTAGCAGGGGAGGGCGAAAAACTGTTTTTT. Protein product: CASSLAGEGEKLFF.

The CDR3 loop reads CASTSRDYSNQPQHF. Written as DNA, the CDR3 is TGTGCCAGCACCTCCAGGGATTATAGCAATCAGCCCCAGCATTTT. The rearrangement links TRBV2 to TRBJ1-5; a possible D gene is TRBD1 (5 bases). V was pared by 7 bases and J by 0 bases, with 13 bases between. Germline V CDR1 and CDR2: SNHLY, FYNNEI. The CDR3 totals 15 residues.

The chain has TRBV5-8 and TRBJ1-1, with D possibly matching TRBD1 (6 bases). The length of the CDR3 is 17 residues. Germline V gene sequence: CDR1 SGHTS, CDR2 YDEGEE. Trimming cost V 0 bases and J 3 bases, with 18 bases left between them. The DNA of the CDR3 is TGTGCCAGCAGCTTGGGGCAGGGGAAGAGGGCGGACACTGAAGCTTTCTTT. It translates to CASSLGQGKRADTEAFF.

The chain combines TRBV28 with TRBJ1-1; D is undetermined. The V end was cut by 3 bases, the J end by 6 bases, with 5 bases between. From germline, CDR1 is MDHEN and CDR2 SYDVKM. The CDR3 is 11 residues long. CDR3 region: CASSLYAEAFF. For the CDR3, the DNA is TGTGCCAGCAGTTTGTATGCTGAAGCTTTCTTT.

The chain joins TRBV18 to TRBJ2-3; TRBD1 matches 9 bases. V trimming: 8 bases; J trimming: 0 bases; junction bases outside the gene matches: 6. There are 15 residues in the CDR3. Germline-derived CDR1 and CDR2 are KGHSH and LQKENI. CDR3 protein: CASALQGASTDTQYF. CDR3 nucleotide sequence: TGTGCCAGCGCCTTACAGGGGGCGAGCACAGATACGCAGTATTTT.

The chain links TRBV6-5 to TRBJ2-7; the D gene is possibly TRBD1 (5 bases). V was trimmed by 5 bases and J by 4 bases, leaving 18 bases between them. The CDR3 spans 15 residues. Germline V gene data show CDR1 as MNHEY and CDR2 as SVGAGI. The CDR3 loop is CASSNPFTGAYEQYF. The DNA of the CDR3 is TGTGCCAGCAGTAACCCCTTTACAGGCGCTTACGAGCAGTACTTC.

The chain's CDR3 is CASSRTGNRDTGELFF. As DNA, the CDR3 is TGTGCCAGCAGCCGGACCGGCAACAGGGACACCGGGGAGCTGTTTTTT. This rearrangement joins TRBV7-3 to TRBJ2-2; D might be TRBD1 (6 bases). Germline V gives CDR1 SGHTA, CDR2 FQGTGA. There are 16 residues in the CDR3. Trimming pared 5 bases from V and 3 bases from J, leaving 16 bases between.

V usage is TRBV3-1 (or the pseudogene TRBV3-2) and J usage is TRBJ2-7; no clear D. This CDR3 spans 13 amino acids. Germline V gene sequence: CDR1 LGHDT, CDR2 YNNKEL (reference sequence). Trimming took 1 base from V and 6 from J, leaving 10 bases between them. CDR3 in amino acids: CASSQVGPGEQYF. The DNA of the CDR3 is TGTGCCAGCAGCCAAGTGGGTCCGGGCGAGCAGTACTTC.

The chain joins TRBV11-2 to TRBJ2-2; 10 bases fit TRBD2. V shed 5 bases and J 0 bases; nucleotides not matched to a gene: 3. This CDR3 contains 16 residues. Germline CDR1 reads SGHAT; CDR2 reads FQNNGV. CDR3: CASSRAGGPNTGELFF. DNA of the CDR3: TGTGCCAGCAGCCGAGCGGGGGGGCCGAACACCGGGGAGCTGTTTTTT.

The chain is built from TRBV7-2 and TRBJ1-3; maybe TRBD1 (6 bases). The length of the CDR3 is 16 residues. Germline CDR1 is SGHTA and CDR2 is FQGNSA. V lost 2 bases and J 0 bases, leaving 11 bases between the germline ends. The CDR3 DNA sequence: TGTGCCAGCAGCTTACTGGGGGGGCACTCTGGAAACACCATATATTTT. Protein product: CASSLLGGHSGNTIYF.

This clone appeared a few times. The genes are TRBV28 and TRBJ2-7; D uncertain. Germline CDR1 MDHEN, CDR2 SYDVKM. Trimming stripped 2 bases from V and 1 base from J, with 6 bases between. The CDR3 has 13 residues. The CDR3 DNA reads as TGTGCCAGCAGTTTACAGATTTCCTACGAGCAGTACTTC. Protein product: CASSLQISYEQYF.

The chain couples TRBV11-2 to TRBJ1-5; 8 bases map to TRBD1. The V gene's germline CDR1 is SGHAT and CDR2 FQNNGV. The CDR3 spans 15 residues. Unmatched junction bases numbered 5, after V lost 4 bases and J lost 3 bases. The CDR3 sequence is CASSSGQGHNQPQHF. The CDR3 DNA sequence: TGTGCCAGCAGCTCCGGACAGGGCCACAATCAGCCCCAGCATTTT.

The rearrangement joins TRBV7-6 to TRBJ2-2, with D unclear. Trimming shortened V by 1 base and J by 5 bases, and 17 bases separated the two germline ends. In germline, CDR1 is SGHVS, CDR2 FNYEAQ. The CDR3 contains 17 residues. DNA of the CDR3: TGTGCCAGCAGCTTAGTCTCTGTCTTGTCCTTAACCGGGGAGCTGTTTTTT. Translating gives CASSLVSVLSLTGELFF.

This clone was detected ten times or more. The chain joins TRBV4-3 to TRBJ2-7; TRBD1 might be the D (5 bases). The CDR3 covers 15 residues. Germline V gene data show CDR1 as LGHNA and CDR2 as YSLEER. V was clipped by 4 bases and J by 3 bases, with 16 bases between them. This CDR3 is CASSRSQGLIYEQYF. CDR3 DNA sequence: TGCGCCAGCAGCCGGTCTCAGGGCCTGATCTACGAGCAGTACTTC.

The V gene is TRBV6-1, the J gene TRBJ1-4, with D tentatively TRBD1 (6 bases). Trimming took 3 bases from V and 7 from J, leaving 12 bases between them. Germline lookup yields CDR1 MNHNS and CDR2 SASEGT. CDR3 size: 14 residues. This chain's CDR3 is CASSERGYSEKLFF. CDR3 bases: TGTGCCAGCAGTGAGAGGGGGTATAGTGAAAAACTGTTTTTT.

This clone was recorded only once. V is TRBV28 and J is TRBJ1-1; 9 bases align to TRBD1. The germline CDR1 and CDR2 sequences are MDHEN and SYDVKM. This CDR3 is 13 amino acids long. Unmatched junction bases numbered 3, after V lost 3 bases and J lost 7 bases. The CDR3 nucleotides read TGTGCCAGCAGTTTCTCGGACAGGGGTGAAGCTTTCTTT. Translation: CASSFSDRGEAFF.

This chain uses TRBV3-1 (or the pseudogene TRBV3-2) with TRBJ2-1; a weak D match, TRBD2 (5 bases). The CDR3 loop spans 13 amino acids. Trimming removed 5 bases at V and 5 bases at J, with 10 bases between. CDR1 and CDR2 from the germline V gene are LGHDT and YNNKEL (reference sequence). CDR3 coding DNA: TGTGCCAGCAGCGAGAGCGGTGACAATGAGCAGTTCTTC. This gives the protein CASSESGDNEQFF.

The chain has TRBV2 and TRBJ1-6, with TRBD1 as a possible D gene (6 bases). Trimming cost V 9 bases and J 7 bases, with 16 bases left between them. The germline CDR1 and CDR2 sequences are SNHLY and FYNNEI. The CDR3 sequence is 14 residues long. The CDR3 reads CARGGGNMNSPLHF. As DNA, the CDR3 is TGTGCCAGAGGGGGGGGTAATATGAATTCACCCCTCCACTTT.

V and J are TRBV9 and TRBJ2-5; TRBD2 is a possible D gene (6 bases). The CDR3 loop spans 14 amino acids. V was trimmed by 0 bases and J by 5 bases, leaving 11 bases between them. CDR1 and CDR2 (germline): SGDLS, YYNGEE. CDR3 region: CASSVVGGGETQYF. In nucleotides, the CDR3 is TGTGCCAGCAGCGTAGTCGGAGGAGGGGAGACCCAGTACTTC. The whole variable domain, remainder taken from reference TRBV9 and TRBJ2-5, is DSGVTQTPKHLITATGQRVTLRCSPRSGDLSVYWYQQSLDQGLQFLIQYYNGEERAKGNILERFSAQQFPDLHSELNLSSLELGDSALYFCASSVVGGGETQYFGPGTRLLVL.

The chain carries TRBV30 and TRBJ1-6, with D possibly being TRBD1 (6 bases). The CDR3 totals 14 residues. Germline CDR1 reads GTSNPN; CDR2 reads SVGIG (reference sequence). V gave up 2 bases and J gave up 5 bases, with 10 bases separating them. The CDR3 DNA reads as TGTGCCTGGAGTCTAACAGGGAATAATTCACCCCTCCACTTT. This encodes CAWSLTGNNSPLHF.

The rearrangement joins TRBV6-2 or TRBV6-3 to TRBJ2-3; D unresolved. Per germline, CDR1 MNHEY and CDR2 SVGEGT. CDR3 length: 16 residues. V lost 2 bases to trimming and J lost 5 bases, with 17 bases between them. CDR3 in amino acids: CASSYPLPGEEDTQYF. CDR3 nucleotides: TGTGCCAGCAGTTACCCCCTCCCCGGTGAAGAAGATACGCAGTATTTT.

The chain couples TRBV7-9 to TRBJ2-3; D remains ambiguous. The CDR3 length is 13 residues. V was cut by 5 bases and J by 5 bases, with 11 bases left in between. Germline loops: CDR1 SEHNR, CDR2 FQNEAQ (reference sequence). CDR3 bases: TGTGCCAGCAGCCCCAAGCTAGAAGATACGCAGTATTTT. Its protein is CASSPKLEDTQYF. The variable domain in full, completed from reference TRBV7-9 and TRBJ2-3, reads DTGVSQNPRHKITKRGQNVTFRCDPISEHNRLYWYRQTLGQGPEFLTYFQNEAQLEKSRLLSDRFSAERPKGSFSTLEIQRTEQGDSAMYLCASSPKLEDTQYFGPGTRLTVL.

This clone was observed a few times. The chain couples TRBV4-3 to TRBJ1-2; 7 nucleotides align to TRBD1. With 0 bases clipped from V and 4 bases from J, the junction kept 5 bases outside the gene matches. The CDR3 extends over 15 amino acids. Germline CDR1 reads LGHNA; CDR2 reads YSLEER. The CDR3, as DNA: TGCGCCAGCAGCCAAGATCCGACAGGGATCTATGGCTACACCTTC. Residues: CASSQDPTGIYGYTF.

The chain has TRBV6-2 or TRBV6-3 and TRBJ1-3; D uncertain. Germline V gene sequence: CDR1 MNHEY, CDR2 SVGEGT. V lost 5 bases, J lost 0 bases, and 14 bases lay in between. The CDR3 sequence is 16 residues long. CDR3 nucleotide sequence: TGTGCCAGCAGTCAACTCGCGAGCTCCTCTGGAAACACCATATATTTT. It codes for CASSQLASSSGNTIYF.

The rearrangement links TRBV4-3 to TRBJ2-3; 8 nucleotides match TRBD2. The CDR3 is made up of 17 amino acids. The germline gives CDR1 LGHNA, CDR2 YSLEER. The junction had 11 bases not matched to a gene; V was cut back by 5 bases and J by 1 base. For the CDR3, the DNA is TGCGCCAGCAGCTCAATTGGGCGGGAGGAGGGCACAGATACGCAGTATTTT. Protein sequence: CASSSIGREEGTDTQYF.

The CDR3 bases are TGTGCCAGCAGGGACTCCGGACAGGGCAACACTGAAGCTTTCTTT. Protein sequence: CASRDSGQGNTEAFF. This chain links TRBV25-1 with TRBJ1-1, with TRBD1 identical over 8 bases. The CDR3 contains 15 residues. CDR1 is MGHDK and CDR2 is SYGVNS in the germline V gene. With 6 bases clipped from V and 2 bases from J, the junction kept 8 bases outside the gene matches.

V gene TRBV6-5 combines with J gene TRBJ1-4, with 7 bases that match TRBD1. Germline assignment: CDR1 MNHEY and CDR2 SVGAGI. V was pared by 0 bases and J by 10 bases, with 2 bases of the junction left unmatched. The CDR3 length is 13 residues. The DNA of the CDR3 is TGTGCCAGCAGTTACTCGTCAGGGGGAAAACTGTTTTTT. Translated: CASSYSSGGKLFF.